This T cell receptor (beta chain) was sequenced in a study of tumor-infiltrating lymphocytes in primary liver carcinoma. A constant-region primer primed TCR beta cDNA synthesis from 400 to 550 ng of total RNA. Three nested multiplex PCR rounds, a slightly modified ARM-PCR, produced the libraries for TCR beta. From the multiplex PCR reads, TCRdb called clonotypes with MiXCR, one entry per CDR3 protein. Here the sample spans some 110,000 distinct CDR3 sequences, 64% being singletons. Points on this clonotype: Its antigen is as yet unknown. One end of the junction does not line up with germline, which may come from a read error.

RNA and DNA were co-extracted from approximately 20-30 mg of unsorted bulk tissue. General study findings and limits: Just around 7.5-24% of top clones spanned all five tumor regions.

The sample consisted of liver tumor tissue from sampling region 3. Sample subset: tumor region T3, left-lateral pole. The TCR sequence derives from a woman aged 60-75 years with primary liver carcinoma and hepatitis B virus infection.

The CDR3 reads CVSSPRLDTQYF. CDR3 in DNA: TGTGTCAGCAGTCCAAGATTAGATACGCAGTATTTT. J is TRBJ2-3 and V is TRBV11-3, with D unclear. The CDR3 is 12 amino acids. The germline V gene encodes CDR1 SGHNT and CDR2 YENEEA.